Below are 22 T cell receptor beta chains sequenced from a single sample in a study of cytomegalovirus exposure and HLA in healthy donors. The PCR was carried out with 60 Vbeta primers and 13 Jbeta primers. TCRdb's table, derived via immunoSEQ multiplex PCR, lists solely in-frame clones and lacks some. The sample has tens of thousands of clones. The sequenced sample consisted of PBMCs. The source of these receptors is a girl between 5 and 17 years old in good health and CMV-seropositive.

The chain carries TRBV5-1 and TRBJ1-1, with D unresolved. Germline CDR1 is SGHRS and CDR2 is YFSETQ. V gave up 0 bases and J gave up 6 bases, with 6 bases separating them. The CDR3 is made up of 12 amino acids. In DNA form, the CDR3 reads TGCGCCAGCAGCTTGGAACACGCTGAAGCTTTCTTT. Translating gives CASSLEHAEAFF.

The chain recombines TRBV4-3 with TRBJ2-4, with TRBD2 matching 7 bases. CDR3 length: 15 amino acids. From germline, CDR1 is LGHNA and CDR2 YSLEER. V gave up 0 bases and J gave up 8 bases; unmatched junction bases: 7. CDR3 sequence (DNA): TGCGCCAGCAGCCAAGATCGGGCTAGCGGAGACATTCAGTACTTC. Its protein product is CASSQDRASGDIQYF.

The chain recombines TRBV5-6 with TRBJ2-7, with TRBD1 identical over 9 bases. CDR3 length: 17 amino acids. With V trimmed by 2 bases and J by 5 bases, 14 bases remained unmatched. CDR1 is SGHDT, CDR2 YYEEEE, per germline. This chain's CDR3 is CASSFGQGRLRWNEQYV. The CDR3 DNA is TGTGCCAGCAGCTTTGGACAGGGGCGCTTGCGGTGGAACGAGCAGTACGTC.

CDR3 DNA: TGTGCCAGCTCACCACGTCCAGGGGATGAAAAACTGTTTTTT. Translation gives CASSPRPGDEKLFF. The chain has TRBV18 and TRBJ1-4; maybe TRBD1 (6 bases). This CDR3 contains 14 residues. V lost 1 base to trimming and J lost 6 bases, with 9 bases between them. Germline assignment: CDR1 KGHSH and CDR2 LQKENI.

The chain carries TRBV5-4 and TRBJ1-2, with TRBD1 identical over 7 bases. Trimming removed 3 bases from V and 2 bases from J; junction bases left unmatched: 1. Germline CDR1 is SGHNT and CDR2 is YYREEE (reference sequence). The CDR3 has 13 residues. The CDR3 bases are TGTGCCAGCAGCTCGACAGGGAACTATGGCTACACCTTC. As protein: CASSSTGNYGYTF.

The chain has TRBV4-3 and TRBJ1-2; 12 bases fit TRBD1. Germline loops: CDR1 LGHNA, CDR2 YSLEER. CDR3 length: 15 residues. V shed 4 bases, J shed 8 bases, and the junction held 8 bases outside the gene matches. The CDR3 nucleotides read TGCGCCAGCAGCCCGAGGGGACAGGGGGCTTGGGGCTACACCTTC. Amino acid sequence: CASSPRGQGAWGYTF.

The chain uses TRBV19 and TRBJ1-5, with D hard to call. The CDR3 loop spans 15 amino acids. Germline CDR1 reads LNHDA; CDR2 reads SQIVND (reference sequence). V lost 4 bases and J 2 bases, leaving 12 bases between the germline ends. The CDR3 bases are TGTGCCAGTAGTAATGGCGGTCGGCGCAATCAGCCCCAGCATTTT. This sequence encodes CASSNGGRRNQPQHF.

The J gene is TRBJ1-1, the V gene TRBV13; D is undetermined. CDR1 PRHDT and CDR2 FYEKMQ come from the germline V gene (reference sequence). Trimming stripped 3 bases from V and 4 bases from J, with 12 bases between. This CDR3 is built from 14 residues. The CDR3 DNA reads TGTGCCAGCAGCTTGACCTTGAGAGGCACTGAAGCTTTCTTT. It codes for CASSLTLRGTEAFF.

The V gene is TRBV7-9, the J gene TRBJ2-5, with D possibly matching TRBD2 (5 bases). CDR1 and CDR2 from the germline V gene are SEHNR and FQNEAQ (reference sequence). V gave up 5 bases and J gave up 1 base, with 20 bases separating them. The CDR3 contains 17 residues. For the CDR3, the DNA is TGTGCCAGCAGCCCGCCCCCAACTAGGAGAGGCCAAGAGACCCAGTACTTC. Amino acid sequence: CASSPPPTRRGQETQYF.

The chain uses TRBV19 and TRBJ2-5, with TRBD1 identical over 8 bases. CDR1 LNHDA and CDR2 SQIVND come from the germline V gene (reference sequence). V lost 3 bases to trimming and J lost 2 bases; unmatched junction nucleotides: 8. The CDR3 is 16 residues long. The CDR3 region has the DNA TGTGCCAGTAGTATTGGACAGGGAGTGCTACAAGAGACCCAGTACTTC. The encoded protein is CASSIGQGVLQETQYF.

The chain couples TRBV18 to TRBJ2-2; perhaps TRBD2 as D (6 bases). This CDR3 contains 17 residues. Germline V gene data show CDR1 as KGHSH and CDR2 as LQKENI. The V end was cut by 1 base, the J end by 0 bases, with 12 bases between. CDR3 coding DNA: TGTGCCAGCTCACCACTTATCGCGGGGCCGAACACCGGGGAGCTGTTTTTT. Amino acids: CASSPLIAGPNTGELFF.

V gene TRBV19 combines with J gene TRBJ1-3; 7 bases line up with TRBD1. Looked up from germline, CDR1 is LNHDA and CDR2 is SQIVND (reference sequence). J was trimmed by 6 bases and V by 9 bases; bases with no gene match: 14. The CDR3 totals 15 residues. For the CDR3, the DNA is TGTGCCAGAGTAGACAGGGTTGAACGAGAAAACACCATATATTTT. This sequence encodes CARVDRVERENTIYF.

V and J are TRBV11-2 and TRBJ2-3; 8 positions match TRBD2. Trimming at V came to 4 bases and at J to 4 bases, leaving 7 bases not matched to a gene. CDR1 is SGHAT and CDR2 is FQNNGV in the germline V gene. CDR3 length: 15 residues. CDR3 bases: TGTGCCAGCAGCTCCCGGTGGACTAGCTCAGATACGCAGTATTTT. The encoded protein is CASSSRWTSSDTQYF. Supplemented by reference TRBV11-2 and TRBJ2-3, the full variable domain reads EAGVAQSPRYKIIEKRQSVAFWCNPISGHATLYWYQQILGQGPKLLIQFQNNGVVDDSQLPKDRFSAERLKGVDSTLKIQPAKLEDSAVYLCASSSRWTSSDTQYFGPGTRLTVL.

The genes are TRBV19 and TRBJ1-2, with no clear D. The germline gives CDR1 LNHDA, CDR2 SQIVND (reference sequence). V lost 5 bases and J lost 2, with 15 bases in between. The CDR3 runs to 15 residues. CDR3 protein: CASSAIIGLNYGYTF. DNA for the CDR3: TGTGCCAGTAGTGCCATAATCGGGTTAAACTATGGCTACACCTTC.

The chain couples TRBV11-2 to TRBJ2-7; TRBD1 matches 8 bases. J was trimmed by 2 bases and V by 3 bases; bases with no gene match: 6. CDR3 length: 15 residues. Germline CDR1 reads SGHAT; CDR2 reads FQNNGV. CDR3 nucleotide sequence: TGTGCCAGCAGCTTCGGGACAGGTCCTACCTACGAGCAGTACGTC. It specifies CASSFGTGPTYEQYV.

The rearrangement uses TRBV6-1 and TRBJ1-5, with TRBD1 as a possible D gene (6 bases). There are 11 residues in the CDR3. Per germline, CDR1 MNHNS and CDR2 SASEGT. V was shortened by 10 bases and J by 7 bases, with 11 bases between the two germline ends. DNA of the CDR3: TGTGCCACGCAACAGGGCCAGCCCCAGCATTTT. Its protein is CATQQGQPQHF.

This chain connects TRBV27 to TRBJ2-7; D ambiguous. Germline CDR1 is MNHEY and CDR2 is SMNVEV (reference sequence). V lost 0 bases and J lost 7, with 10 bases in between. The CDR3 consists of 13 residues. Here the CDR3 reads CASSLSKALEQYF. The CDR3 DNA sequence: TGTGCCAGCAGTTTATCGAAAGCTTTGGAGCAGTACTTC.

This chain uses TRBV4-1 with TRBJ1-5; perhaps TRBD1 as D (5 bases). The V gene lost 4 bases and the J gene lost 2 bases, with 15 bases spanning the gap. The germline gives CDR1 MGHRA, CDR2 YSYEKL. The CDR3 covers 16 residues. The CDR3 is CASSPGPPGRNQPQHF. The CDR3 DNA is TGCGCCAGCAGCCCTGGACCGCCAGGGCGCAATCAGCCCCAGCATTTT.

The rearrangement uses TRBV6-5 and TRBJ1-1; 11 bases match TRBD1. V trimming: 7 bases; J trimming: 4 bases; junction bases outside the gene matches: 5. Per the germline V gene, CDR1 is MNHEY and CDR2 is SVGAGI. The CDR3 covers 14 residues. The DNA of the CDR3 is TGTGCCAGCAACGGACAGGGGGCCGGCACTGAAGCTTTCTTT. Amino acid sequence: CASNGQGAGTEAFF.

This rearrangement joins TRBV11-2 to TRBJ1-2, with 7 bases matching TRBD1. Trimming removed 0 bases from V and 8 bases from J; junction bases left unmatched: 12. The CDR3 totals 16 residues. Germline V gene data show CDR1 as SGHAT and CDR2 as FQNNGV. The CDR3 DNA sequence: TGTGCCAGCAGCTTAGATAGGGACAGAAGGACCCGCGGCTACACCTTC. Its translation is CASSLDRDRRTRGYTF.

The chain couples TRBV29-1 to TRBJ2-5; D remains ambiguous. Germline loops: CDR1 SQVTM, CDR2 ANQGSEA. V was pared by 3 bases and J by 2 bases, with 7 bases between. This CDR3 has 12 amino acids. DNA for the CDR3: TGCAGCGTTGAGGGCAGTCAAGAGACCCAGTACTTC. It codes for CSVEGSQETQYF.

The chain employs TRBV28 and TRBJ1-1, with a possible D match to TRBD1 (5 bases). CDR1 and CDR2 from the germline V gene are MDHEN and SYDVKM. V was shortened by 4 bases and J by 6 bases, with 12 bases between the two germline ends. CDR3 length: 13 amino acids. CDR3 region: CASSSRGGAEAFF. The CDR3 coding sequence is TGTGCCAGCAGTTCAAGGGGAGGGGCTGAAGCTTTCTTT.